The clone carrying this T cell receptor (beta chain) was detected ten times or more. Its specificity is not known. One entry per CDR3 protein, called by TCRdb with MiXCR from the 5' RACE reads. The profile shows over 400,000 distinct CDR3 sequences, about 22% of them singletons. This specimen belongs to a study of T-cell memory formation after mild COVID-19. CDR3 size: 14 residues. Germline V CDR1 and CDR2: SGHTA, FQGNSA. Trimming at V came to 3 bases and at J to 4 bases, leaving 3 bases not matched to a gene. Study observations and caveats: Clones that contracted clustered mainly in CM and EM if CD4+ and in EMRA if CD8+. Contracting clones, day 15 to 85, had balanced CD4/CD8, and later expanders favored CD4+.

The chain joins TRBV7-2 to TRBJ2-3, with TRBD2 matching over 8 bases. What was sequenced was PBMCs or a T cell subset sorted from them (not recorded which). The sequence was obtained from an adult woman who had mild COVID-19 (a few samples of this study predate the infection). Cell type and time point are not known. The CDR3 DNA reads TGTGCCAGCAGCTTTACGGGGGGGGCAGATACGCAGTATTTT. Protein: CASSFTGGADTQYF.